Listed below are T cell receptor beta chains from one sample, sequenced in a study of T cell responses to AZD1222 COVID-19 vaccine. The repertoire was sequenced with immunoSEQ multiplex PCR; TCRdb's copy has only in-frame clones and lacks some. The sample gives about 100,000 clones, about 88% of which show up once; roughly 2% is in the top ten. Specimen: peripheral blood, collected on day 0 of AZD1222 vaccination. These receptor sequences come from an adult in good health. The CDR3 runs from the conserved cysteine through the conserved F or W. D genes are given only for firm matches. For some rows the clone size is stated as once, few or many, or as a class when expanded; others skip it.

TRBV25-1,TRBJ2-1,.,TRBD1,TGTGCCAGCAGTGAACAGGGGGCTGAGCAGTTCTTC,CASSEQGAEQFF
TRBV28,TRBJ1-4,.,.,TGTGCCAGCAGACCTTGGACAGCGTTTGCAACTAATGAAAAACTGTTTTTT,CASRPWTAFATNEKLFF
TRBV3-1/TRBV3-2,TRBJ2-7,.,TRBD2,TGTGCCAGCAGCCAAGTATCAAGCGGGACGACCGAGCAGTACTTC,CASSQVSSGTTEQYF
TRBV5-6,TRBJ2-1,once,.,TGTGCCAGCAGCTGGGGGGCGGGGGCCTCCTACAATGAGCAGTTCTTC,CASSWGAGASYNEQFF
TRBV7-2,TRBJ2-3,.,TRBD1,TGTGCCAGCAGCTTACGTTTGGGACAGGGGGCGAGGAGCACAGATACGCAGTATTTT,CASSLRLGQGARSTDTQYF
TRBV7-2,TRBJ2-1,.,.,TGTGCCAGCAGCTTAGCGCGGCTAGCTATCCCTGAGCAGTTCTTC,CASSLARLAIPEQFF
TRBV19,TRBJ2-2,.,TRBD2,TGTGCCAGTAGTCCAGGGACTACCTCTACCGGGGAGCTGTTTTTT,CASSPGTTSTGELFF
TRBV5-8,TRBJ1-2,.,.,TGTGCCAGCAGCCTGTCTAGGGGCAAGTATGGCTACACCTTC,CASSLSRGKYGYTF
TRBV2,TRBJ2-5,.,.,TGTGCCAGCACAGTTGGCTGGGACTCAACCATGGGGGAGACCCAGTACTTC,CASTVGWDSTMGETQYF
TRBV5-8,TRBJ1-5,.,.,TGTGCCAGCAGCTCGTGGGGTCAGCCCCAGCATTTT,CASSSWGQPQHF
TRBV6-5,TRBJ1-3,.,TRBD1,TGTGCCAGCAGTTACTCACGGACAGGGGTTGGAAACACCATATATTTT,CASSYSRTGVGNTIYF